These 24 T cell receptor beta chains were sequenced from one sample in a study of cytomegalovirus exposure and HLA in healthy donors. The PCR used 60 Vbeta and 13 Jbeta primers. Assay: immunoSEQ multiplex PCR; the TCRdb copy retains only in-frame clones and omits some. The sample carries roughly 140,000 clones, 80% recorded once. Source material: PBMCs. All receptors derive from a man in his forties in good health and CMV-seropositive.

This sequence joins TRBV7-2 and TRBJ2-5, with TRBD2 as a possible D gene (5 bases). Germline V gives CDR1 SGHTA, CDR2 FQGNSA. Trimming pared 6 bases from V and 2 bases from J, leaving 13 bases between. This CDR3 region has 14 residues. CDR3 coding DNA: TGTGCCAGCAGAGGACGGGAACCACAAGAGACCCAGTACTTC. The encoded protein is CASRGREPQETQYF.

This clone has more than one count but fewer than ten. The gene calls are TRBV14 and TRBJ1-6; a possible D gene is TRBD1 (6 bases). CDR1 is SGHDN, CDR2 FVKESK, per germline. The CDR3 length is 15 residues. The V end was cut by 2 bases, the J end by 6 bases, with 11 bases between. The CDR3 coding sequence is TGTGCCAGCAGCCAAACGGACAGCTCTAATTCACCCCTCCACTTT. This encodes CASSQTDSSNSPLHF.

V is TRBV6-6 and J is TRBJ2-5; possible D gene TRBD2, 5 bases. The J call is doubtful: the DNA matches TRBJ2-7 better. Germline V CDR1 and CDR2: MNHNY, SVGAGI (reference sequence). This CDR3 spans 13 amino acids. The CDR3, as DNA: TGTGCCAGCAGCTCCGGACTCCCCTACGAGCAGTACTTC. This codes for CASSSGLPYEQYF.

The gene calls are TRBV20-1 and TRBJ1-1, with TRBD1 as a possible D gene (5 bases). Germline CDR1 reads DFQATT; CDR2 reads SNEGSKA (reference sequence). With 6 bases removed from V and 10 bases from J, the gap between germline ends came to 12 bases. CDR3 size: 10 residues. CDR3 sequence (DNA): TGCAGTGCACGGGGGAGCGGAGCTTTCTTT. Its protein is CSARGSGAFF.

V usage is TRBV7-9 and J usage is TRBJ1-2; no reliable D call. The CDR3 has 15 amino acids. Trimming removed 4 bases from V and 7 bases from J, with 19 bases in between. Germline assignment: CDR1 SEHNR and CDR2 FQNEAQ (reference sequence). The chain's CDR3 is CASSSTLEGAFGYTF. CDR3 nucleotide sequence: TGTGCCAGCAGCTCAACTTTGGAGGGTGCATTTGGCTACACCTTC.

This rearrangement joins TRBV6-1 to TRBJ2-7, with D maybe TRBD1 (6 bases). V was clipped by 5 bases and J by 6 bases, with 14 bases between them. Germline loops: CDR1 MNHNS, CDR2 SASEGT. The CDR3 is 13 residues long. CDR3 region: CASSFRGTGEQYF. The CDR3 bases are TGTGCCAGCAGTTTCAGGGGCACAGGCGAGCAGTACTTC.

This chain uses TRBV9 with TRBJ2-2; D not resolved. The CDR3 runs 16 residues. Germline CDR1 and CDR2: SGDLS and YYNGEE. V was shortened by 4 bases and J by 1 base, with 14 bases between the two germline ends. CDR3 DNA sequence: TGTGCCAGCAGCCCAGACTTACCCGGGAACACCGGGGAGCTGTTTTTT. This sequence encodes CASSPDLPGNTGELFF.

J is TRBJ1-5 and V is TRBV13, with D tentatively TRBD1 (6 bases). V was clipped by 5 bases and J by 4 bases, with 9 bases between them. In germline, CDR1 is PRHDT, CDR2 FYEKMQ (reference sequence). The length of the CDR3 is 13 residues. The CDR3 sequence: CASSLRGNQPQHF. As DNA, the CDR3 is TGTGCCAGCAGCCTAAGGGGGAATCAGCCCCAGCATTTT. The full variable domain, its missing parts supplied by reference TRBV13 and TRBJ1-5, is AAGVIQSPRHLIKEKRETATLKCYPIPRHDTVYWYQQGPGQDPQFLISFYEKMQSDKGSIPDRFSAQQFSDYHSELNMSSLELGDSALYFCASSLRGNQPQHFGDGTRLSIL.

V usage is TRBV7-9 and J usage is TRBJ2-1; 7 bases fit TRBD1. This CDR3 contains 18 residues. The trim removed 3 bases at V and 0 bases at J, leaving 11 bases unmatched. Germline values: CDR1 SEHNR, CDR2 FQNEAQ (reference sequence). Here the CDR3 DNA reads TGTGCCAGCAGCTTTGACCCCCACAGGGGTAGCTCCTACAATGAGCAGTTCTTC. This sequence encodes CASSFDPHRGSSYNEQFF.

The chain joins TRBV7-2 to TRBJ2-2; 10 bases are shared with TRBD2. In germline, CDR1 is SGHTA, CDR2 FQGNSA. The CDR3 contains 17 residues. Trimming removed 4 bases from V and 4 bases from J; junction bases left unmatched: 9. Written as DNA, the CDR3 is TGTGCCAGCAGCTCCGCTAGCGGGGGACGACCCACCGGGGAGCTGTTTTTT. Translating gives CASSSASGGRPTGELFF.

The V and J genes are TRBV30 and TRBJ2-5, with 7 bases identical to TRBD1. The DNA end favors TRBJ2-7, so the J call may be wrong. The V gene's germline CDR1 is GTSNPN and CDR2 SVGIG (reference sequence). This CDR3 has 14 residues. The CDR3 DNA reads as TGTGCCTGGAGTCTCACGAGGGGGCTCGGCGAGCAGTACTTC. It codes for CAWSLTRGLGEQYF.

The genes are TRBV25-1 and TRBJ1-2; weak D call: TRBD1 (5 bases). In germline, CDR1 is MGHDK, CDR2 SYGVNS. There are 12 residues in the CDR3. Trimming stripped 6 bases from V and 0 bases from J, with 5 bases between. CDR3 nucleotides: TGTGCCAGCAGAGGGGCTAACTATGGCTACACCTTC. This translates into CASRGANYGYTF.

This chain connects TRBV19 to TRBJ2-7; a weak D match, TRBD1 (5 bases). The V and J ends lost 5 bases and 2 bases respectively, with 10 bases between them. Germline values: CDR1 LNHDA, CDR2 SQIVND (reference sequence). The CDR3 spans 13 residues. CDR3 in DNA: TGTGCCAGTAGTCCCGGACATACCTACGAGCAGTACTTC. Translated, it gives CASSPGHTYEQYF.

The V call is TRBV9, the J call TRBJ2-2, with 7 bases that match TRBD1. The CDR3 covers 17 residues. CDR1 is SGDLS and CDR2 is YYNGEE in the germline V gene. With 1 base clipped from V and 2 bases from J, the junction kept 8 bases outside the gene matches. The CDR3 here is CASSVPLQGPNTGELFF. In DNA, the CDR3 is TGTGCCAGCAGCGTACCTCTACAGGGGCCAAACACCGGGGAGCTGTTTTTT.

As DNA, the CDR3 is TGTGCCACCAGCAGAGGGGTGACAGGGGTGCAGCCCCAGCATTTT. Translation: CATSRGVTGVQPQHF. The chain couples TRBV15 to TRBJ1-5, with 8 bases lining up with TRBD1. Trimming took 1 base from V and 7 from J; bases not matched to a gene: 6. Per the germline V gene, CDR1 is LNHNV and CDR2 is YYDKDF (reference sequence). The CDR3 extends over 15 amino acids.

V and J are TRBV7-9 and TRBJ1-5; 11 positions match TRBD1. V was pared by 1 base and J by 4 bases, with 6 bases of the junction left unmatched. The CDR3 contains 17 residues. In germline, CDR1 is SEHNR, CDR2 FQNEAQ (reference sequence). The CDR3 sequence: CASSLGGTGGRNQPQHF. Written as DNA, the CDR3 is TGTGCCAGCAGCTTAGGGGGGACAGGGGGACGAAATCAGCCCCAGCATTTT.

The chain recombines TRBV7-9 with TRBJ2-2; D is unresolved. The germline gives CDR1 SEHNR, CDR2 FQNEAQ (reference sequence). The CDR3 contains 17 residues. The ends were cut back, 1 base at V and 0 bases at J, with 12 bases in the middle. Here the CDR3 DNA reads TGTGCCAGCAGCTTAGGGCGTACGGGTACGAACACCGGGGAGCTGTTTTTT. This translates into CASSLGRTGTNTGELFF.

This clone was seen only a few times. J is TRBJ1-2 and V is TRBV4-3, with 7 positions matching TRBD1. The length of the CDR3 is 15 residues. The V and J ends lost 2 bases and 1 base, in that order; junction bases with no gene match: 4. The germline V gene has CDR1 LGHNA and CDR2 YSLEER. CDR3 sequence (DNA): TGCGCCAGCAGCCAATGGACAGGAGGTAACTATGGCTACACCTTC. Amino acids: CASSQWTGGNYGYTF.

The rearrangement links TRBV19 to TRBJ2-2; possible D gene TRBD2, 7 bases. Trimming pared 7 bases from V and 6 bases from J, leaving 12 bases between. Looked up from germline, CDR1 is LNHDA and CDR2 is SQIVND (reference sequence). CDR3 length: 13 residues. The CDR3 region has the DNA TGTGCCAGTACTAAAGGGGGGGCCGGGGAGCTGTTTTTT. It translates to CASTKGGAGELFF.

This clone was seen a single time. The CDR3: CASSTPGQYTGELFF. The CDR3 DNA sequence: TGTGCCAGCAGCACCCCGGGACAGTACACCGGGGAGCTGTTTTTT. The chain recombines TRBV7-6 with TRBJ2-2, with 7 bases fitting TRBD1. Germline V gene sequence: CDR1 SGHVS, CDR2 FNYEAQ. The junction had 6 bases not matched to a gene; V was cut back by 5 bases and J by 3 bases. The CDR3 covers 15 residues. Combining the CDR3 with reference TRBV7-6 and TRBJ2-2 gives the whole variable domain GAGVSQSPRYKVTKRGQDVALRCDPISGHVSLYWYRQALGQGPEFLTYFNYEAQQDKSGLPNDRFSAERPEGSISTLTIQRTEQRDSAMYRCASSTPGQYTGELFFGEGSRLTVL.

This chain uses TRBV27 with TRBJ1-1; 8 bases fit TRBD1. CDR1 and CDR2 from the germline V gene are MNHEY and SMNVEV (reference sequence). The CDR3 spans 17 residues. V lost 6 bases and J lost 5; bases outside the gene matches: 17. The chain's CDR3 is CASRIWSGQGARTEAFF. In DNA form, the CDR3 reads TGTGCCAGCAGGATATGGAGTGGACAGGGAGCGAGGACTGAAGCTTTCTTT.

The chain employs TRBV2 and TRBJ2-5; 9 bases fit TRBD1. The V segment lost 10 bases and the J segment 5 bases; nucleotides outside the gene matches: 8. Per the germline V gene, CDR1 is SNHLY and CDR2 is FYNNEI. This CDR3 comprises 13 residues. This chain's CDR3 is CATYRGQGETQYF. The CDR3 bases are TGTGCCACCTACAGGGGGCAGGGGGAGACCCAGTACTTC. Supplemented by reference TRBV2 and TRBJ2-5, the full variable domain reads EPEVTQTPSHQVTQMGQEVILRCVPISNHLYFYWYRQILGQKVEFLVSFYNNEISEKSEIFDDQFSVERPDGSNFTLKIRSTKLEDSAMYFCATYRGQGETQYFGPGTRLLVL.

The chain employs TRBV12-5 and TRBJ2-2; 10 nucleotides agree with TRBD2. Per germline, CDR1 LGHNT and CDR2 FRNRAP. CDR3 size: 16 residues. V lost 6 bases to trimming and J lost 0 bases; unmatched junction nucleotides: 4. The CDR3 DNA is TGTGCTAGTGGCCGTGGACTAGCGGCGAACACCGGGGAGCTGTTTTTT. It yields the protein CASGRGLAANTGELFF. Looking up the rest from reference TRBV12-5 and TRBJ2-2 gives the full variable domain: DARVTQTPRHKVTEMGQEVTMRCQPILGHNTVFWYRQTMMQGLELLAYFRNRAPLDDSGMPKDRFSAEMPDATLATLKIQPSEPRDSAVYFCASGRGLAANTGELFFGEGSRLTVL.

The chain carries TRBV5-4 and TRBJ2-6; 8 bases are shared with TRBD1. Unmatched junction bases numbered 9, after V lost 4 bases and J lost 0 bases. The CDR3 is 18 residues long. The germline gives CDR1 SGHNT, CDR2 YYREEE (reference sequence). In nucleotides, the CDR3 is TGTGCCAGCAGCCGGACAATAGGGACAGGCTCTGGGGCCAACGTCCTGACTTTC. Amino acid sequence: CASSRTIGTGSGANVLTF.